The 30 T cell receptor beta chains below come from one sample, sequenced in a study of molecular identifiers for immune sequencing clone quantification. Via MiXCR, TCRdb re-called the PCR reads, giving one row per CDR3 protein. The repertoire holds about 12,000 distinct CDR3 sequences, with 15% to 20% as singletons. The sequencing sample was made of naive CD8+ T cells from blood, with Jurkat cell RNA spiked in. Indicated subset: FACS-sorted CD8+CD4-CCR7+CD45RA+ naive T cells. These receptors all stem from a human donor in good health. Some libraries in this study had Jurkat cell RNA spiked in.

This clonotype is medium-sized within its sample. The chain combines TRBV2 with TRBJ2-2; TRBD2 might be the D (6 bases). Trimming took 3 bases from V and 6 from J, leaving 8 bases between them. CDR3 length equals 13 residues. Germline CDR1 and CDR2: SNHLY and FYNNEI. CDR3 protein: CASSDWGAGELFF. For the CDR3, the DNA is TGTGCCAGCAGTGATTGGGGGGCCGGGGAGCTGTTTTTT.

This clonotype occurred many times. The V gene is TRBV5-6, the J gene TRBJ2-7, with 7 bases fitting TRBD1. V lost 3 bases, J lost 4 bases, and 4 bases stayed unmatched. The CDR3 covers 13 residues. Germline CDR1 and CDR2: SGHDT and YYEEEE. CDR3 nucleotides: TGTGCCAGCAGCTCCGGGACAGCTTACGAGCAGTACTTC. Its translation: CASSSGTAYEQYF.

This clonotype is medium-sized in the sample. V gene TRBV25-1 combines with J gene TRBJ2-7, with 7 bases fitting TRBD1. The CDR3 is made up of 11 amino acids. Germline CDR1 MGHDK, CDR2 SYGVNS. The CDR3 DNA reads TGTTCCGGGACAGACCCCTACGAGCAGTACTTC. This translates into CSGTDPYEQYF.

This clonotype is medium-sized within its sample. The chain is built from TRBV29-1 and TRBJ2-7; D is possibly TRBD2 (5 bases). Germline CDR1 SQVTM, CDR2 ANQGSEA. Trimming took off 7 bases at V and 3 bases at J, with 19 bases between the two ends. The CDR3 extends over 14 amino acids. The CDR3 sequence is CSATYAGRIYEQYF. CDR3 nucleotides: TGCAGCGCCACATACGCGGGTCGGATCTACGAGCAGTACTTC.

Concerning this clonotype itself: This may be a read error, as it is one base from a much larger clone. Because it lacks the conserved phenylalanine or tryptophan at the end, this CDR3 is likely a read error. The rearrangement joins TRBV29-1 to TRBJ2-7; D is uncertain. This CDR3 has 13 residues. The ends were cut back, 7 bases at V and 3 bases at J, with 16 bases in the middle. The germline gives CDR1 SQVTM, CDR2 ANQGSEA. CDR3 nucleotide sequence: TGCAGCGCCTATGGTGTGGGGAACTACGAGCAGTACTCC. Translated: CSAYGVGNYEQYS.

The chain has TRBV7-2 and TRBJ1-1; D is ambiguous. This CDR3 comprises 17 residues. CDR1 and CDR2 (germline): SGHTA, FQGNSA. V was pared by 5 bases and J by 6 bases, with 25 bases between. The CDR3 DNA follows: TGTGCCAGCAGCCCGAACTGGGTGGGAGGTGGAGTACCTGAAGCTTTCTTT. Amino acid sequence: CASSPNWVGGGVPEAFF. Drawing the rest from reference TRBV7-2 and TRBJ1-1, the complete variable domain is GAGVSQSPSNKVTEKGKDVELRCDPISGHTALYWYRQSLGQGLEFLIYFQGNSAPDKSGLPSDRFSAERTGGSVSTLTIQRTQQEDSAVYLCASSPNWVGGGVPEAFFGQGTRLTVV.

About this clonotype: The CDR3 end shows no conserved phenylalanine or tryptophan, and so a read error is likely. The CDR3 region is CASSVGGLGYEQYL. The CDR3 nucleotides are TGTGCCAGCAGTGTCGGGGGTCTTGGCTACGAGCAGTACCTC. The chain combines TRBV25-1 with TRBJ2-7; weak D call: TRBD2 (6 bases). Per germline, CDR1 MGHDK and CDR2 SYGVNS. The V and J ends lost 4 bases and 3 bases respectively, with 13 bases between them. This CDR3 has 14 residues.

The rearrangement uses TRBV28 and TRBJ1-4, with 8 bases matching TRBD1. In germline, CDR1 is MDHEN, CDR2 SYDVKM. V lost 4 bases to trimming and J lost 10 bases; unmatched junction nucleotides: 11. The length of the CDR3 is 15 residues. CDR3 protein: CASSSGQEPRAKLFF. CDR3 in DNA: TGTGCCAGCAGTTCGGGACAGGAGCCGCGGGCAAAACTGTTTTTT.

This clonotype is medium-sized. The V and J genes are TRBV11-2 and TRBJ2-3; TRBD2 matches at 7 bases. The CDR3 covers 14 residues. The germline gives CDR1 SGHAT, CDR2 FQNNGV. V was clipped by 4 bases and J by 2 bases; unmatched bases: 3. The CDR3 region has the DNA TGTGCCAGCAGCTCCTGGGACTACACAGATACGCAGTATTTT. Amino acid sequence: CASSSWDYTDTQYF.

This clonotype is medium-sized (0.01 to 0.1%) by share. The V and J genes are TRBV27 and TRBJ2-7, with TRBD1 matching over 9 bases. V shed 5 bases, J shed 3 bases, and the junction held 5 bases outside the gene matches. The germline CDR1 and CDR2 sequences are MNHEY and SMNVEV (reference sequence). The CDR3 is 14 residues long. DNA of the CDR3: TGTGCCAGCAGTATGACAGGGGGAGGCTACGAGCAGTACTTC. It specifies CASSMTGGGYEQYF.

Relative to its sample, this clonotype is medium-sized. The chain uses TRBV29-1 and TRBJ2-7; 10 nucleotides align to TRBD2. Trimming at V came to 6 bases and at J to 0 bases, leaving 14 bases not matched to a gene. This CDR3 spans 17 amino acids. From germline, CDR1 is SQVTM and CDR2 ANQGSEA. Here the CDR3 reads CSVSPLAGESPSYEQYF. The CDR3 DNA sequence: TGCAGCGTCTCACCCCTAGCGGGAGAATCACCCTCCTACGAGCAGTACTTC.

CDR3 sequence reads: CASSLVRRGSIHEQFF. CDR3 nucleotides: TGTGCCAGCAGCTTAGTCAGGCGGGGATCGATCCATGAGCAGTTCTTC. The rearrangement uses TRBV7-8 and TRBJ2-1, with D perhaps TRBD2 (6 bases). This CDR3 comprises 16 residues. Germline V gene sequence: CDR1 SGHVS, CDR2 FQNEAQ. The V and J ends lost 1 base and 8 bases respectively, with 18 bases between them.

This clonotype was counted only a few times. A much more abundant neighbour one base away suggests this may be a read error. This rearrangement joins TRBV12-3 or TRBV12-4 to TRBJ2-3; TRBD2 agrees at 13 bases. The length of the CDR3 is 17 residues. CDR3 sequence reads: CASSLGGLAGSTDTQCF. DNA for the CDR3: TGTGCCAGCAGTTTAGGGGGACTAGCGGGAAGCACAGATACGCAGTGTTTT.

This clonotype was seen repeatedly, ten times or more. The chain carries TRBV28 and TRBJ2-7; D not resolved. Germline CDR1 MDHEN, CDR2 SYDVKM. The CDR3 contains 13 residues. Trimming left V 5 bases short and J 4 bases short, with 12 bases between. CDR3 nucleotide sequence: TGTGCCAGCAGTCCAAGGAATTTGTACGAGCAGTACTTC. It encodes CASSPRNLYEQYF. Filled out from reference TRBV28 and TRBJ2-7, the complete variable domain reads DVKVTQSSRYLVKRTGEKVFLECVQDMDHENMFWYRQDPGLGLRLIYFSYDVKMKEKGDIPEGYSVSREKKERFSLILESASTNQTSMYLCASSPRNLYEQYFGPGTRLTVT.

About this clonotype: It may be a read error: a sequence one base away is much more abundant. The chain is built from TRBV5-6 and TRBJ2-7; 8 bases are a match to TRBD2. The CDR3 has 15 amino acids. Per germline, CDR1 SGHDT and CDR2 YYEEEE. CDR3 in amino acids: CARSPRGLGEYEQYF. CDR3 DNA sequence: TGTGCCCGCAGTCCGAGGGGACTAGGTGAATACGAGCAGTACTTC.

This clonotype is medium-sized. The chain employs TRBV10-3 and TRBJ2-5, with D perhaps TRBD2 (5 bases). There are 14 residues in the CDR3. Germline V gene lookup returns CDR1 ENHRY and CDR2 SYGVKD. V was clipped by 2 bases and J by 5 bases, with 12 bases between them. CDR3 sequence (DNA): TGTGCCATCAGTGAGGTGGGAGAGGATGAGACCCAGTACTTC. Translating gives CAISEVGEDETQYF.

Concerning this clonotype: Possible read error: a much larger clone is one base away. The chain couples TRBV12-3 or TRBV12-4 to TRBJ1-5, with 7 bases aligning to TRBD1. CDR3 length equals 13 residues. CDR3 bases: TGTGCCAGCACCGAACAGGGGATTCAGTCCCAGCATTTT. The encoded protein is CASTEQGIQSQHF.

Judged by abundance, this clonotype is medium-sized. V gene TRBV20-1 combines with J gene TRBJ2-1; D call uncertain. The CDR3 loop spans 18 amino acids. Germline CDR1 reads DFQATT; CDR2 reads SNEGSKA (reference sequence). V lost 1 base and J 0 bases, leaving 19 bases between the germline ends. The CDR3, as DNA: TGCAGTGCTAGAGGTGGGCGGCCCCTAGAGAGCTCCTACAATGAGCAGTTCTTC. This encodes CSARGGRPLESSYNEQFF.

This clonotype has a count of ten or more. The chain couples TRBV4-1 to TRBJ2-2; 11 bases align to TRBD2. V trimming: 3 bases; J trimming: 9 bases; junction bases outside the gene matches: 9. CDR3 length equals 16 residues. Germline V gene lookup returns CDR1 MGHRA and CDR2 YSYEKL. The CDR3 spells CASSHNIAGGLRELFF. CDR3 nucleotide sequence: TGCGCCAGCAGCCATAATATAGCGGGAGGGCTCCGGGAGCTGTTTTTT.

This clonotype counts as medium-sized. The V and J genes are TRBV4-3 and TRBJ2-2; D unclear. The germline V and J ends were trimmed by 4 bases and 1 base, with 7 bases remaining between them. This CDR3 spans 14 amino acids. Germline CDR1 reads LGHNA; CDR2 reads YSLEER. The chain's CDR3 is CASSPSRNTGELFF. The DNA of the CDR3 is TGCGCCAGCAGCCCATCCAGGAACACCGGGGAGCTGTTTTTT.

On this clonotype: Given a much more abundant clone one base away, this may be a read error. The chain couples TRBV29-1 to TRBJ2-7; a possible D gene is TRBD1 (5 bases). The CDR3 has 14 residues. Germline-derived CDR1 and CDR2 are SQVTM and ANQGSEA. The V end lost 4 bases, the J end lost 5 bases, and 18 bases lay between the germline ends. The CDR3 DNA follows: TGCAGCGTTGTCGGCAGGGAAGGTTCCCACGAGCAGTACTTC. Encoded protein: CSVVGREGSHEQYF.

A remark on this clonotype: Compared with germline, one end of the junction differs, possibly owing to a read error. The chain joins TRBV6-2 or TRBV6-3 to TRBJ2-2; TRBD2 agrees at 10 bases. Germline V gives CDR1 MNHEY, CDR2 SVGEGT. This CDR3 has 16 residues. CDR3 bases: TGTGCCAGCAGCTCCCGTGGACTAGCGGACACCGGGGAGCCGTTTTTT. Translating gives CASSSRGLADTGEPFF.

At least ten counts were recorded for this clonotype. The V gene is TRBV7-6, the J gene TRBJ1-6; D gene unclear. The CDR3 sequence is 13 residues long. CDR1 SGHVS and CDR2 FNYEAQ come from the germline V gene. V was trimmed by 2 bases and J by 10 bases, leaving 9 bases between them. CDR3 DNA sequence: TGTGCCAGCAGCTTAATCGGGATCTCACCCCTCCACTTT. Residues: CASSLIGISPLHF.

This clonotype was counted at least ten times. V usage is TRBV20-1 and J usage is TRBJ1-5; D is unclear. The CDR3 totals 14 residues. Trimming removed 5 bases at V and 0 bases at J, with 11 bases between. CDR1 is DFQATT, CDR2 SNEGSKA, per germline (reference sequence). The CDR3 spells CSAPAGNSNQPQHF. In nucleotides, the CDR3 is TGCAGTGCTCCGGCGGGAAATAGCAATCAGCCCCAGCATTTT.

In its sample, this clonotype was seen once. A single base separates this from a much larger clone, so it may be a read error. The rearrangement joins TRBV20-1 to TRBJ1-1; D ambiguous. The CDR3 is 12 residues long. CDR1 and CDR2 (germline): DFQATT, SNEGSKA (reference sequence). The CDR3 loop is CSAREENTEAVF. The CDR3 DNA sequence: TGCAGTGCTAGGGAGGAGAACACTGAAGCTGTCTTT.

To note about this clonotype: A read error may explain this, as a much larger clone is one base away. V usage is TRBV20-1 and J usage is TRBJ2-3, with TRBD2 matching 10 bases. After removal of 3 bases from V and 3 bases from J, the junction contained 9 bases not matched to a gene. Germline lookup yields CDR1 DFQATT and CDR2 SNEGSKA (reference sequence). The CDR3 is 16 residues long. The CDR3: CSARLAGDSETDTQYF. For the CDR3, the DNA is TGCAGTGCTAGGCTAGCGGGAGACTCCGAAACAGATACGCAGTATTTT.

This clonotype was seen a few times. Because it lacks the conserved phenylalanine or tryptophan at the end, this CDR3 is likely a read error. The limits of the CDR3 on the DNA are not certain, so only TCRdb's listed CDR3 is given. This chain joins TRBV23-1 and TRBJ1-4. TRBV23-1 is assigned to the ORF class and has an uncertain function. The CDR3 spans 16 amino acids, including both terminal residues. The chain's CDR3 is CASSQYGQQLMKNCFL.

This clonotype rates as medium-sized. This rearrangement joins TRBV27 to TRBJ2-3, with TRBD2 matching over 8 bases. The trim removed 4 bases at V and 4 bases at J, leaving 10 bases unmatched. The CDR3 loop spans 16 amino acids. Germline CDR1 is MNHEY and CDR2 is SMNVEV (reference sequence). This CDR3 reads CASSSISGAAADTQYF. The CDR3 coding sequence is TGTGCCAGCAGTTCCATTAGCGGGGCCGCGGCAGATACGCAGTATTTT.

This clonotype was seen at least ten times. At one end the junction does not follow the germline gene, possibly because of a read error. The V gene is TRBV7-7, the J gene TRBJ2-1; unclear D gene. Germline-derived CDR1 and CDR2 are SSHAT and FNYEAQ (reference sequence). This CDR3 region has 15 residues. This CDR3 reads CASSLEPTGYNEQFF. In DNA, the CDR3 is TGTGCTAGCAGCTTAGAACCCACGGGCTACAATGAGCAGTTCTTC.

At least ten counts were recorded for this clonotype. The chain links TRBV29-1 to TRBJ2-1; D is possibly TRBD2 (6 bases). The ends were cut back, 2 bases at V and 5 bases at J, with 16 bases in the middle. This CDR3 has 15 amino acids. From germline, CDR1 is SQVTM and CDR2 ANQGSEA. In nucleotides, the CDR3 is TGCAGCGTTGAATTGCGGGAACGGGAAGACAATGAGCAGTTCTTC. As protein: CSVELREREDNEQFF.